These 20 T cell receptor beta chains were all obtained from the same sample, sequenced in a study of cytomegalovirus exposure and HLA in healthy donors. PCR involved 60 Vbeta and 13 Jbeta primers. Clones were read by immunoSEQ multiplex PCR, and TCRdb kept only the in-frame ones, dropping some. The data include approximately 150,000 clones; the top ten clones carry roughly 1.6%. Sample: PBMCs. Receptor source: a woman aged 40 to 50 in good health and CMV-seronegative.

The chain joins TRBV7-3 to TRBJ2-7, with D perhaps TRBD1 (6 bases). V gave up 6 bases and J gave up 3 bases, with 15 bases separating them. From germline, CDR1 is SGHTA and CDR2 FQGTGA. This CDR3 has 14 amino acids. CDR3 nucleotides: TGTGCCAGCAGGCCAGGACCACAGGGCTACGAGCAGTACTTC. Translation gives CASRPGPQGYEQYF.

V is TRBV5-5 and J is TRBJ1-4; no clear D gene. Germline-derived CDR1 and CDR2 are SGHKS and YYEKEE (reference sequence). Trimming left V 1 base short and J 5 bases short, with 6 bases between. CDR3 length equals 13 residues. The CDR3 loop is CASSLMSNEKLFF. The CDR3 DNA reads TGTGCCAGCAGCTTGATGTCAAATGAAAAACTGTTTTTT.

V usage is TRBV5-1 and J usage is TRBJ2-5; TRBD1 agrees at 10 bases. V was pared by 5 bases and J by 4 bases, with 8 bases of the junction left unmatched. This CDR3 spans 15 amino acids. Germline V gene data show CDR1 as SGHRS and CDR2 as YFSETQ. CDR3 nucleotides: TGCGCCAGCAGTCGACGGGACAGGGGAAGAGAGACCCAGTACTTC. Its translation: CASSRRDRGRETQYF.

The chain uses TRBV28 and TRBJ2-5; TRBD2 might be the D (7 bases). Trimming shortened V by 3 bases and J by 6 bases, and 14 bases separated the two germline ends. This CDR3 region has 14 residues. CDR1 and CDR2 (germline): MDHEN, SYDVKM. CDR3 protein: CASSFGGGGQTQYF. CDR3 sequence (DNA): TGTGCCAGCAGTTTTGGAGGGGGAGGGCAGACCCAGTACTTC.

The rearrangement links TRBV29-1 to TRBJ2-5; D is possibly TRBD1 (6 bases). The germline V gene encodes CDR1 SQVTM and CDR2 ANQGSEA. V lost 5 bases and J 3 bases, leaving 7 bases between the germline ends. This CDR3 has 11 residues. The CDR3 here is CSVRTEETQYF. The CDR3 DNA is TGCAGCGTTAGGACAGAAGAGACCCAGTACTTC.

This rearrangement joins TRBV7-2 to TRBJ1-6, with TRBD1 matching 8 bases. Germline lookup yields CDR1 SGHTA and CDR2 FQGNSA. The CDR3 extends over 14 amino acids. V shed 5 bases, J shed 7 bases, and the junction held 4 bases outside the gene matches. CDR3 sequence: CASSTWTGNSPLHF. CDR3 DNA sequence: TGTGCCAGCAGCACCTGGACAGGGAATTCACCCCTCCACTTT.

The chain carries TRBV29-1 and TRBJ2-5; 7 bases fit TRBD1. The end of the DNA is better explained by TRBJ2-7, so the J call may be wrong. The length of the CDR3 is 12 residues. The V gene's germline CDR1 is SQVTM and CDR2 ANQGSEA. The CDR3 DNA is TGCAGCGGGATAGGGGGCAGTTACGAGCAGTACTTC. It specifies CSGIGGSYEQYF.

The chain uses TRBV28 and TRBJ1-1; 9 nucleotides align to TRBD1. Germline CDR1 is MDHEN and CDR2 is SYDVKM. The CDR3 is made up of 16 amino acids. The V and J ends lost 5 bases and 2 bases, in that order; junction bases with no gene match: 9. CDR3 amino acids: CASSISGTGLNTEAFF. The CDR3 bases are TGTGCCAGCAGTATATCCGGGACAGGGCTAAACACTGAAGCTTTCTTT.

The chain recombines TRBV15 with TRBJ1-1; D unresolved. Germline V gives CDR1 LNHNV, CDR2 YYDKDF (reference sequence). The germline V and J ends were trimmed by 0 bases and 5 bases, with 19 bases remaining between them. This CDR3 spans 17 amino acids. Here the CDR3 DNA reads TGTGCCACCAGCAGAGATCTTAGCGGGTTGTTATGGACTGAAGCTTTCTTT. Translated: CATSRDLSGLLWTEAFF. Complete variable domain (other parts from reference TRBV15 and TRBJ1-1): DAMVIQNPRYQVTQFGKPVTLSCSQTLNHNVMYWYQQKSSQAPKLLFHYYDKDFNNEADTPDNFQSRRPNTSFCFLDIRSPGLGDTAMYLCATSRDLSGLLWTEAFFGQGTRLTVV.

The CDR3 sequence: CASSLSIRGWQDPGELFF. CDR3 sequence (DNA): TGTGCCAGCAGTTTATCAATTCGCGGGTGGCAGGACCCCGGGGAGCTGTTTTTT. The gene calls are TRBV27 and TRBJ2-2; the D gene is possibly TRBD2 (5 bases). Deletions cut 0 bases from V and 6 bases from J, with 20 bases between. The V gene's germline CDR1 is MNHEY and CDR2 SMNVEV (reference sequence). There are 18 residues in the CDR3.

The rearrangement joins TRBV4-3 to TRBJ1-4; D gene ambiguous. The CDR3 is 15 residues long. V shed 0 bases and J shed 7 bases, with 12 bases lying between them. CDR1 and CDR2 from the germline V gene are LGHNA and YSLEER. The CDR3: CASSQDTGMSEKLFF. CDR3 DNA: TGCGCCAGCAGCCAAGATACGGGGATGAGTGAAAAACTGTTTTTT.

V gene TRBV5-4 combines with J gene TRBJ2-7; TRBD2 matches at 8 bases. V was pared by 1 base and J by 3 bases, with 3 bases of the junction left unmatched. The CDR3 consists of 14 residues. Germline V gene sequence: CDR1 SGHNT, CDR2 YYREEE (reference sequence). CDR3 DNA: TGTGCCAGCAGCTTGTCTCGGGGGGGCTACGAGCAGTACTTC. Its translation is CASSLSRGGYEQYF.

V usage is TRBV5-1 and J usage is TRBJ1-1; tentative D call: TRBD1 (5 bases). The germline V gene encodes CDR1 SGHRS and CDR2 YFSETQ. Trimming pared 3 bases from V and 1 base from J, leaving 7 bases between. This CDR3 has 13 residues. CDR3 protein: CASSSTENTEAFF. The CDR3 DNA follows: TGCGCCAGCAGCTCGACAGAGAACACTGAAGCTTTCTTT.

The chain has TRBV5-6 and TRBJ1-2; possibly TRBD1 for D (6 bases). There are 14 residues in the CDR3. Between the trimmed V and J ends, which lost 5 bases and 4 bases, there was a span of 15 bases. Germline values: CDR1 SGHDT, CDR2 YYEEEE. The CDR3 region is CASREQGGGYGYTF. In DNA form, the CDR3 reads TGTGCCAGCAGGGAACAGGGCGGGGGCTATGGCTACACCTTC.

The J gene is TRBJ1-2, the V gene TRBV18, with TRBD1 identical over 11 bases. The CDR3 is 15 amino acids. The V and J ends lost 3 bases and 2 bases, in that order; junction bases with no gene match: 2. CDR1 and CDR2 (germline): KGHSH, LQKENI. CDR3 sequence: CASSPGQGGNYGYTF. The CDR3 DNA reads TGTGCCAGCTCACCGGGACAGGGGGGAAACTATGGCTACACCTTC. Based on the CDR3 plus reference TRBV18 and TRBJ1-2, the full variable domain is NAGVMQNPRHLVRRRGQEARLRCSPMKGHSHVYWYRQLPEEGLKFMVYLQKENIIDESGMPKERFSAEFPKEGPSILRIQQVVRGDSAAYFCASSPGQGGNYGYTFGSGTRLTVV.

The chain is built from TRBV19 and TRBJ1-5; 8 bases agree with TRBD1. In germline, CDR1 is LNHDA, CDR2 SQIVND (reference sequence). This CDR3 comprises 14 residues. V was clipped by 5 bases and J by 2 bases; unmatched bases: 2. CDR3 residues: CASSLQGGNQPQHF. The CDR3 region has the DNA TGTGCCAGTAGTCTACAGGGGGGCAATCAGCCCCAGCATTTT.

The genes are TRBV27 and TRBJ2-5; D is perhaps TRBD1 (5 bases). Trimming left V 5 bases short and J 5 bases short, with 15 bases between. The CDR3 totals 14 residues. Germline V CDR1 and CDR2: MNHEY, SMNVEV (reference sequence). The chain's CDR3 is CASSPQGNRETQYF. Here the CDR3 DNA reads TGTGCCAGCAGTCCCCAGGGTAATCGGGAGACCCAGTACTTC.

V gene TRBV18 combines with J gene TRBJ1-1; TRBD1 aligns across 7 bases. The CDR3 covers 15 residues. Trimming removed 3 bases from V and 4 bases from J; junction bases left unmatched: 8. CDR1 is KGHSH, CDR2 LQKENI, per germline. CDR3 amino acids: CASSPIQGEGTEAFF. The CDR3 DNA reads TGTGCCAGCTCACCGATTCAGGGGGAAGGCACTGAAGCTTTCTTT.

This CDR3 is CASSLIAGASNTGELFF. The CDR3 nucleotides read TGTGCCAGCAGCTTAATTGCGGGGGCGTCAAACACCGGGGAGCTGTTTTTT. The chain carries TRBV7-3 and TRBJ2-2; TRBD2 might be the D (7 bases). Germline CDR1 is SGHTA and CDR2 is FQGTGA. There are 17 residues in the CDR3. Trimming pared 1 base from V and 2 bases from J, leaving 14 bases between.

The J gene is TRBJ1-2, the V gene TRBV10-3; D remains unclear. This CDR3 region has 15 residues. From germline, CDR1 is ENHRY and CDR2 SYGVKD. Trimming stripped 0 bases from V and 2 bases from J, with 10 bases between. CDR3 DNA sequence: TGTGCCATCAGTGAGTCGATTGGGGAGAACTATGGCTACACCTTC. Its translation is CAISESIGENYGYTF.